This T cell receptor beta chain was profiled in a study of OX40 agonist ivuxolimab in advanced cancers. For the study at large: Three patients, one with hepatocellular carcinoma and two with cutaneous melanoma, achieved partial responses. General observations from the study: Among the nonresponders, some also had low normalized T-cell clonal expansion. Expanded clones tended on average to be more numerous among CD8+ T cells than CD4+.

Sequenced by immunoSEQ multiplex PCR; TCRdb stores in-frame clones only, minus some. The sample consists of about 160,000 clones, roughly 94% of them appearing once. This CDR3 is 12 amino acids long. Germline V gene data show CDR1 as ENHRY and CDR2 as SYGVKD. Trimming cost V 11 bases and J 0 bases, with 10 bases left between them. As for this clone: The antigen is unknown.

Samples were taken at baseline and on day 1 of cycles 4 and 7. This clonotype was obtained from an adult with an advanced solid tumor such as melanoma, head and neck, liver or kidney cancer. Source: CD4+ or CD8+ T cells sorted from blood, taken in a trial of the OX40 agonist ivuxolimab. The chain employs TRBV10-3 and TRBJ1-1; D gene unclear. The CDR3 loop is CASRTLNTEAFF. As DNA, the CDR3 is TGTGCCTCGCGAACACTGAACACTGAAGCTTTCTTT.